Following are 27 T cell receptor beta chains from one sample sequenced in a study of graft-versus-host responses after intestinal transplantation (dated by TCRdb to about 2021). The meaning of the sample's time point label: cells obtained before transplantation from donor or recipient. These TCRs' antigens remain unknown. Library generation was performed with the immunoSEQ multiplex PCR assay. TCRdb stores this immuneACCESS table with in-frame sequences only. Part of the clones is absent; in the studies checked, under half of the shortfall reflects unresolved V genes, and no reason is known for the rest. The sample records 25,000 or so clones, roughly 82% of which are singletons. About 0.7% of the sample belongs to the ten largest clones. The sequenced sample was unstimulated CD4+ T cells sorted from spleen or lymph node cells, obtained before intestinal transplant. These TCRs come from a human donor who received an intestinal transplant.

The rearrangement links TRBV6-1 to TRBJ1-1; D perhaps matches TRBD1 (5 bases). CDR1 is MNHNS and CDR2 is SASEGT in the germline V gene. Trimming cost V 5 bases and J 1 base, with 14 bases left between them. This CDR3 is built from 15 residues. CDR3 amino acids: CASSLTNQGNTEAFF. CDR3 in DNA: TGTGCCAGCAGTCTTACCAATCAGGGGAACACTGAAGCTTTCTTT.

The chain carries TRBV9 and TRBJ2-7; perhaps TRBD2 as D (6 bases). The germline V gene encodes CDR1 SGDLS and CDR2 YYNGEE. This CDR3 is 12 amino acids long. Trimming shortened V by 0 bases and J by 6 bases, and 7 bases separated the two germline ends. DNA for the CDR3: TGTGCCAGCAGCGTAGAGGAGGGCGAGCAGTACTTC. The encoded protein is CASSVEEGEQYF.

The chain recombines TRBV10-3 with TRBJ2-5; TRBD2 might be the D (5 bases). Trimming took 1 base from V and 1 from J, leaving 7 bases between them. The CDR3 consists of 14 residues. CDR1 and CDR2 (germline): ENHRY, SYGVKD. CDR3 sequence (DNA): TGTGCCATCAGTGAGTATAGCGCCCAAGAGACCCAGTACTTC. Encoded protein: CAISEYSAQETQYF.

The V and J genes are TRBV6-1 and TRBJ1-5; 7 bases are a match to TRBD1. In germline, CDR1 is MNHNS, CDR2 SASEGT. With 4 bases clipped from V and 3 bases from J, the junction kept 6 bases outside the gene matches. This CDR3 has 15 amino acids. The CDR3 coding sequence is TGTGCCAGCAGTGCGACAGGGATAAACAATCAGCCCCAGCATTTT. Translated: CASSATGINNQPQHF.

The V gene is TRBV7-9, the J gene TRBJ1-1, with D hard to call. V lost 0 bases and J 0 bases, leaving 20 bases between the germline ends. Germline CDR1 and CDR2: SEHNR and FQNEAQ (reference sequence). The CDR3 has 19 amino acids. The CDR3: CASSLARRRHVILNTEAFF. In nucleotides, the CDR3 is TGTGCCAGCAGCTTAGCCCGCCGCCGACACGTCATTTTGAACACTGAAGCTTTCTTT. Full variable domain (missing parts from reference TRBV7-9 and TRBJ1-1): DTGVSQNPRHKITKRGQNVTFRCDPISEHNRLYWYRQTLGQGPEFLTYFQNEAQLEKSRLLSDRFSAERPKGSFSTLEIQRTEQGDSAMYLCASSLARRRHVILNTEAFFGQGTRLTVV.

This clone was counted between two and nine times. This chain uses TRBV6-1 with TRBJ2-2; 13 bases agree with TRBD2. Germline CDR1 MNHNS, CDR2 SASEGT. The CDR3 length is 16 residues. J lost 5 bases, V lost 4 bases, and 4 bases had no gene match. The CDR3 protein is CASSGLAGGRTGELFF. The CDR3 DNA is TGTGCCAGCAGTGGACTAGCGGGAGGTAGGACCGGGGAGCTGTTTTTT.

The rearrangement joins TRBV30 to TRBJ1-1; no reliable D call. Trimming removed 2 bases at V and 6 bases at J, with 13 bases between. CDR1 is GTSNPN, CDR2 SVGIG, per germline (reference sequence). The CDR3 contains 13 residues. This CDR3 is CAWSFERRSEAFF. The CDR3 region has the DNA TGTGCCTGGAGTTTTGAGCGTCGCTCTGAAGCTTTCTTT. The variable domain in full, completed from reference TRBV30 and TRBJ1-1, reads SQTIHQWPATLVQPVGSPLSLECTVEGTSNPNLYWYRQAAGRGLQLLFYSVGIGQISSEVPQNLSASRPQDRQFILSSKKLLLSDSGFYLCAWSFERRSEAFFGQGTRLTVV.

The sample holds one count of this clone. The chain recombines TRBV7-2 with TRBJ1-5, with D hard to call. The V end lost 3 bases, the J end lost 2 bases, and 14 bases lay between the germline ends. Germline assignment: CDR1 SGHTA and CDR2 FQGNSA. The CDR3 sequence is 16 residues long. CDR3 DNA sequence: TGTGCCAGCAGCTTGGCGAGCAAGCGGGGCAATCAGCCCCAGCATTTT. Encoded protein: CASSLASKRGNQPQHF.

V and J are TRBV2 and TRBJ1-1; 8 bases match TRBD1. V was clipped by 4 bases and J by 0 bases; unmatched bases: 10. The CDR3 is 17 residues long. Germline CDR1 is SNHLY and CDR2 is FYNNEI. The CDR3, as DNA: TGTGCCAGCAGTGGCCCTTCGGACAGGGCGTTGAACACTGAAGCTTTCTTT. This codes for CASSGPSDRALNTEAFF.

As for this clone: Mismatch with germline at one junction end may stem from a read error. V gene TRBV9 combines with J gene TRBJ2-5; a weak D match, TRBD1 (5 bases). The CDR3 covers 16 residues. CDR1 is SGDLS and CDR2 is YYNGEE in the germline V gene. CDR3 DNA sequence: TGTACCAGCAGCGTAGGTAGACAGCACCAGCAGGAGACCCAGTACTTC. It codes for CTSSVGRQHQQETQYF.

J is TRBJ2-5 and V is TRBV5-1; 12 bases map to TRBD2. The CDR3 contains 16 residues. Germline-derived CDR1 and CDR2 are SGHRS and YFSETQ. The V gene end was trimmed by 2 bases and the J gene end by 5 bases; junction bases not matched to a gene: 7. CDR3 amino acids: CASSFLLAGGGETQYF. CDR3 in DNA: TGCGCCAGCAGCTTTTTACTAGCGGGAGGAGGGGAGACCCAGTACTTC.

V gene TRBV6-1 combines with J gene TRBJ1-2; the match to TRBD1 covers 7 bases. Trimming at V came to 6 bases and at J to 3 bases, leaving 7 bases not matched to a gene. CDR3 length: 14 residues. Per germline, CDR1 MNHNS and CDR2 SASEGT. CDR3 nucleotide sequence: TGTGCCAGCAGAAATACAGGGGATTACTATGGCTACACCTTC. Translated, it gives CASRNTGDYYGYTF.

The gene calls are TRBV6-6 and TRBJ1-2; 10 positions agree with TRBD1. The CDR3 is 14 residues long. Germline V gives CDR1 MNHNY, CDR2 SVGAGI (reference sequence). Trimming at V came to 1 base and at J to 4 bases, leaving 0 bases not matched to a gene. CDR3 nucleotides: TGTGCCAGCAGTTACTGGACAGGGGGCTATGGCTACACCTTC. Its translation: CASSYWTGGYGYTF.

The V call is TRBV20-1, the J call TRBJ1-3; maybe TRBD1 (5 bases). This CDR3 has 10 residues. Trimming cost V 6 bases and J 7 bases, with 7 bases left between them. Germline lookup yields CDR1 DFQATT and CDR2 SNEGSKA (reference sequence). The DNA for the CDR3 is TGCAGTGCAGGGACGAACACCATATATTTT. This sequence encodes CSAGTNTIYF.

The chain recombines TRBV4-2 with TRBJ2-5; tentative D call: TRBD2 (6 bases). Per the germline V gene, CDR1 is LGHNA and CDR2 is YNFKEQ. V shed 2 bases and J shed 1 base, with 17 bases lying between them. This CDR3 contains 17 residues. CDR3: CASSQPGMQGGQETQYF. CDR3 in DNA: TGTGCCAGCAGCCAACCTGGGATGCAGGGAGGCCAAGAGACCCAGTACTTC.

Notes on this clone: Germline and junction disagree at one end, which may indicate a read error. The chain is built from TRBV11-1 and TRBJ2-3; D possibly corresponds to TRBD2 (5 bases). The CDR3 sequence is 15 residues long. The germline V gene has CDR1 SGHAT and CDR2 FQDESV (reference sequence). The CDR3 DNA follows: TGTGCCAGCAGCTTATCTAGAGGGAGCACGGATACGCAGTATTTT. Translated, it gives CASSLSRGSTDTQYF.

This clone came up once. This chain joins TRBV28 and TRBJ2-2; 10 bases match TRBD1. Per the germline V gene, CDR1 is MDHEN and CDR2 is SYDVKM. With V trimmed by 6 bases and J by 4 bases, 5 bases remained unmatched. The CDR3 sequence is 15 residues long. CDR3 sequence: CASRQGQGSTGELFF. CDR3 in DNA: TGTGCCAGCAGACAGGGACAGGGGAGCACCGGGGAGCTGTTTTTT.

This rearrangement joins TRBV7-9 to TRBJ2-2, with TRBD2 matching 7 bases. Trimming cost V 2 bases and J 7 bases; bases outside gene matches: 10. Germline values: CDR1 SEHNR, CDR2 FQNEAQ (reference sequence). This CDR3 is 16 amino acids long. CDR3: CASSLKRDLVVGELFF. For the CDR3, the DNA is TGTGCCAGCAGCTTAAAGCGGGACCTCGTGGTCGGGGAGCTGTTTTTT. Supplemented by reference TRBV7-9 and TRBJ2-2, the full variable domain reads DTGVSQNPRHKITKRGQNVTFRCDPISEHNRLYWYRQTLGQGPEFLTYFQNEAQLEKSRLLSDRFSAERPKGSFSTLEIQRTEQGDSAMYLCASSLKRDLVVGELFFGEGSRLTVL.

The J gene is TRBJ2-5, the V gene TRBV28; no definite D call. The assigned J gene may be wrong: the sequence end matches TRBJ2-7 better. Looked up from germline, CDR1 is MDHEN and CDR2 is SYDVKM. The CDR3 covers 12 residues. DNA of the CDR3: TGTGCCAGCTACCGGAGAGCAGGCGAGCAGTACTTC. It yields the protein CASYRRAGEQYF.

The genes are TRBV7-3 and TRBJ1-2; 10 positions match TRBD1. Germline CDR1 reads SGHTA; CDR2 reads FQGTGA. This CDR3 has 15 amino acids. Unmatched junction bases numbered 0, after V lost 0 bases and J lost 2 bases. The CDR3 loop is CASSLTGQGNYGYTF. The CDR3 nucleotides read TGTGCCAGCAGCTTAACGGGACAGGGGAACTATGGCTACACCTTC.

The chain is built from TRBV27 and TRBJ1-1; a weak D match, TRBD1 (6 bases). Germline-derived CDR1 and CDR2 are MNHEY and SMNVEV (reference sequence). The CDR3 totals 19 residues. Trimming removed 6 bases from V and 6 bases from J, with 32 bases in between. DNA of the CDR3: TGTGCCAGCAGACACAGAGGGGCAGGAGGGGGGAGAAGGTTAGCTGAAGCTTTCTTT. Translating it yields CASRHRGAGGGRRLAEAFF.

The chain carries TRBV9 and TRBJ2-1; TRBD1 matches 9 bases. The CDR3 is made up of 18 amino acids. Germline trimming cut 0 bases from V and 6 bases from J; bases unmatched to any gene: 13. The V gene's germline CDR1 is SGDLS and CDR2 YYNGEE. The CDR3 bases are TGTGCCAGCAGCGTAGTCCCTTGGCCGGGACAGGGAGGCAATGAGCAGTTCTTC. Encoded protein: CASSVVPWPGQGGNEQFF.

In this sample, this clone turned up a few times. The V gene is TRBV4-1, the J gene TRBJ2-7; the D gene could be TRBD1 or TRBD2 (5 bases each). The CDR3 spans 14 residues. Germline values: CDR1 MGHRA, CDR2 YSYEKL. V was cut by 4 bases and J by 0 bases, with 10 bases left in between. CDR3 sequence: CASSPEGTSYEQYF. For the CDR3, the DNA is TGCGCCAGCAGCCCAGAGGGGACCTCCTACGAGCAGTACTTC.

Remarks on this clone: The junction shows a germline mismatch at one end, possibly a read error. Here the CDR3 DNA reads TGTGCCAGCAGTTTATGGACAGGGGGCAGAAATAGCGAGCAAGAGACCCGGTACTTC. Translation: CASSLWTGGRNSEQETRYF. The chain combines TRBV28 with TRBJ2-5, with 10 positions matching TRBD1. This CDR3 comprises 19 residues. The V gene's germline CDR1 is MDHEN and CDR2 SYDVKM.

The chain's CDR3 is CASSPMGTGAQPQHF. The CDR3 DNA sequence: TGTGCCAGCAGCCCTATGGGGACAGGAGCACAGCCCCAGCATTTT. The V gene is TRBV28, the J gene TRBJ1-5; 8 bases align to TRBD1. The CDR3 covers 15 residues. V shed 6 bases and J 7 bases; nucleotides not matched to a gene: 11. Germline V gene data show CDR1 as MDHEN and CDR2 as SYDVKM.

This clone was detected only once. V and J are TRBV5-4 and TRBJ2-5; D tentatively fits TRBD1 or TRBD2 (5 bases each). The CDR3 extends over 14 amino acids. CDR1 is SGHNT, CDR2 YYREEE, per germline (reference sequence). V was pared by 4 bases and J by 5 bases, with 15 bases between. The CDR3 reads CASSPMAGSETQYF. CDR3 coding DNA: TGTGCCAGCAGCCCTATGGCAGGGAGCGAGACCCAGTACTTC.

V gene TRBV7-9 combines with J gene TRBJ1-6; TRBD1 is a possible D gene (5 bases). V was pared by 1 base and J by 10 bases, with 5 bases between. This CDR3 contains 12 residues. The germline gives CDR1 SEHNR, CDR2 FQNEAQ (reference sequence). The CDR3 here is CASSLGGSPLHF. CDR3 nucleotide sequence: TGTGCCAGCAGCTTAGGGGGGTCACCCCTCCACTTT. Drawing the rest from reference TRBV7-9 and TRBJ1-6, the complete variable domain is DTGVSQNPRHKITKRGQNVTFRCDPISEHNRLYWYRQTLGQGPEFLTYFQNEAQLEKSRLLSDRFSAERPKGSFSTLEIQRTEQGDSAMYLCASSLGGSPLHFGNGTRLTVT.